The clone carrying this T cell receptor beta chain was counted a few times. Clones were read by immunoSEQ multiplex PCR, and TCRdb kept only the in-frame ones, dropping some. Of tens of thousands of clones detected, 25% to 35% appear once; the ten largest clones hold roughly 9.8%. Investigators plated approximately 200,000 CFSE-labeled responder cells together with approximately 200,000 irradiated stimulator cells labeled with violet dye. The data stem from a study of graft-versus-host responses after intestinal transplantation. V was clipped by 0 bases and J by 8 bases, with 13 bases between them. This CDR3 region has 14 residues. Per the germline V gene, CDR1 is SGHAT and CDR2 is FQNNGV. Study-level findings and limits: With peak circulating GvH clone levels came an association with early post-transplant HvG declines.

The V gene is TRBV11-2, the J gene TRBJ1-1; possibly TRBD1 for D (6 bases). The sequence was obtained from a human patient who received an intestinal transplant. The source material was alloreactive CD8+ T cells from a mixed lymphocyte reaction culture, sampled before intestinal transplant. As to subset: CFSE-low proliferating T cells sorted from roughly six-day pre-transplant mixed lymphocyte reaction (GvH or HvG direction). The CDR3 DNA reads TGTGCCAGCAGCTTAGACCCACAGGGAAGGGAAGCTTTCTTT. Its translation: CASSLDPQGREAFF.